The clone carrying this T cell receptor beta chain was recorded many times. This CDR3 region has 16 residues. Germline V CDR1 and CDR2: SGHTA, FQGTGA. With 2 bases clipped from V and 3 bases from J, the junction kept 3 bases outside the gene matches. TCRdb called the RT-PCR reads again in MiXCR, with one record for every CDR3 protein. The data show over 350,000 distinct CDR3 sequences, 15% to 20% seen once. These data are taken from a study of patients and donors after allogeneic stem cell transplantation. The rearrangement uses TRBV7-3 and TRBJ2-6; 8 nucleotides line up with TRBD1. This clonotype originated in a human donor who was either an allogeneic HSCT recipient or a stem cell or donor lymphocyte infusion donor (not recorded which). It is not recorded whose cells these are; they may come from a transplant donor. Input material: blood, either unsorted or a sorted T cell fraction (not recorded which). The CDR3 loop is CASSLRTGFGANVLTF. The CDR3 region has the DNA TGTGCCAGCAGCTTACGGACAGGGTTTGGGGCCAACGTCCTGACTTTC.